A selection of T cell receptor beta chains follows, all from one sample in a study of cytomegalovirus exposure and HLA in healthy donors. Sequencing was performed with immunoSEQ multiplex PCR; in TCRdb, only in-frame clones are kept and a portion is missing. Seen here are 100,000 to 120,000 clones, 74% observed once, and the top ten hold roughly 4.2%. The sample comprised PBMCs. The receptors were gathered from a woman aged 40 to 50 in good health and CMV-seropositive. CDR3s include the opening cysteine and the closing phenylalanine or tryptophan. Clone size is given for some rows only: seen once, a few or many times, or a class if the clone is expanded.

once,TRBV7-7,12,TRBJ2-7,CASSPKGGEQYF
.,TRBV4-1,14,TRBJ1-2,CASSQVGGAGGYTF
.,TRBV19,14,TRBJ2-7,CASSLKARAHEQYF
.,TRBV5-1,17,TRBJ2-7,CASSAGRGLSYSYEQYF
.,TRBV7-9,17,TRBJ2-5,CSSSSNEEAGLQETQYF
.,TRBV7-9,15,TRBJ1-4,CSSSLTSWAGEYLFF
.,TRBV27,14,TRBJ2-7,CASSFGGVSYEQYF
.,TRBV25-1,15,TRBJ2-1,CASSGPAGEVHEQFF
.,TRBV11-1,16,TRBJ1-4,CASSSKGGGTNEKLFF
.,TRBV2,15,TRBJ2-3,CANRKGLAATDTQYF
.,TRBV7-2,15,TRBJ2-5,CASSFQPGVQETQYF
once,TRBV5-1,15,TRBJ2-2,CASSLLTGSEGELFF
.,TRBV5-1,15,TRBJ2-6,CASSSRISGANVLTF
.,TRBV27,13,TRBJ1-1,CASSMIQGSEAFF
once,TRBV27,14,TRBJ1-2,CASSLGAARTGYTF
.,TRBV7-9,17,TRBJ2-5,CASSSNEEAGLQETQYF
.,TRBV19,16,TRBJ2-7,CASSTDKTSGSREQYF
.,TRBV27,14,TRBJ2-7,CASSLGTGPYEQYF
.,TRBV6-6,14,TRBJ2-7,CASSTTDRAYEQYF
.,TRBV28,17,TRBJ2-5,CASNPLPGQGVEETQYF
.,TRBV5-4,16,TRBJ2-1,CASSRSTSGEYNEQFF
.,TRBV13,12,TRBJ1-2,CASTRGGYGYTF
.,TRBV6-5,11,TRBJ2-2,CASTGTGELFF
.,TRBV5-6,16,TRBJ1-4,CASSYLQGADMEKLFF
.,TRBV5-8,13,TRBJ2-3,CASSLLLADTQYF
.,TRBV4-2,16,TRBJ2-1,CASSQDRAESYNEQFF
.,TRBV6-1,15,TRBJ2-7,CASSEPGGVSYEQYF
.,TRBV10-3,13,TRBJ2-6,CASHVSGANVLTF
.,TRBV19,13,TRBJ1-2,CASRFRGWYGYTF
few,TRBV6-1,14,TRBJ1-2,CASSEAGAGYGYTF
.,TRBV7-8,15,TRBJ1-3,CASSTGQGGGNTIYF
few,TRBV5-5,15,TRBJ2-7,CASSLEGQGSYEQYF
.,TRBV2,14,TRBJ2-7,CASSAQGAAGEQYF
few,TRBV12-5,15,TRBJ1-3,CASGLMQGSGNTIYF
.,TRBV5-6,14,TRBJ1-2,CASSRDRNNYGYTF
.,TRBV7-9,13,TRBJ1-2,CASSLAGTDGYTF
.,TRBV18,13,TRBJ2-7,CASSPSRGSEQYF
.,TRBV7-9,16,TRBJ2-1,CASSWPPSGSNNEQFF
.,TRBV27,15,TRBJ1-2,CASSPGTGKFYGYTF
.,TRBV11-2,17,TRBJ2-5,CASSLELAGGRDIGQYF
.,TRBV18,16,TRBJ2-2,CASSPQRDRYTGELFF
once,TRBV5-4,16,TRBJ2-2,CASSLTGGGDTGELIF
.,TRBV9,16,TRBJ1-2,CASSVVPGTGPYGYTF
.,TRBV7-9,12,TRBJ2-1,CASSVQGYEQFF